One sample yielded the 17 T cell receptor beta chains listed below, sequenced in a study of PD-1 blockade in classical Hodgkin lymphoma. Every single patient, without exception, relapsed after autologous stem cell transplantation, and brentuximab vedotin exposure varied. Clones were sequenced by immunoSEQ multiplex PCR, and TCRdb holds only the in-frame ones, with some missing. Among about 97,000 clones listed, approximately 88% were seen once. The material was peripheral blood mononuclear cells (PBMCs), obtained at baseline. These receptors came from a human donor with classical Hodgkin lymphoma.

The rearrangement links TRBV27 to TRBJ2-2, with D possibly being TRBD1 (6 bases). V lost 3 bases to trimming and J lost 2 bases, with 13 bases between them. The CDR3 length is 16 residues. Germline V gene sequence: CDR1 MNHEY, CDR2 SMNVEV (reference sequence). The CDR3 region is CASSFQTGFNTGELFF. The CDR3 coding sequence is TGTGCCAGCAGTTTCCAAACAGGGTTCAACACCGGGGAGCTGTTTTTT.

The chain couples TRBV9 to TRBJ2-1, with 8 bases identical to TRBD2. The V and J ends lost 3 bases and 2 bases, in that order; junction bases with no gene match: 4. This CDR3 spans 15 amino acids. The V gene's germline CDR1 is SGDLS and CDR2 YYNGEE. Here the CDR3 reads CASSDREGAYNEQFF. CDR3 nucleotide sequence: TGTGCCAGCAGCGACCGGGAGGGAGCCTACAATGAGCAGTTCTTC.

The CDR3 here is CASSQGGIGETQYF. In DNA form, the CDR3 reads TGTGCCAGCAGCCAGGGGGGCATAGGGGAGACCCAGTACTTC. The rearrangement links TRBV5-5 to TRBJ2-5; D might be TRBD1 (7 bases). The germline gives CDR1 SGHKS, CDR2 YYEKEE (reference sequence). Trimming removed 4 bases at V and 5 bases at J, with 15 bases between. The CDR3 length is 14 residues.

Comment on this clone: Other DNA sequences in the same sample also yield this CDR3. The V gene is TRBV10-3, the J gene TRBJ2-2, with D possibly TRBD1 on 6 matching bases. The V end was cut by 3 bases, the J end by 4 bases, with 6 bases between. The CDR3 extends over 13 amino acids. The germline V gene has CDR1 ENHRY and CDR2 SYGVKD. The CDR3 nucleotides read TGTGCCATCAGTGAAGGGGGCACCGGGGAGCTGTTTTTT. This encodes CAISEGGTGELFF.

The rearrangement joins TRBV29-1 to TRBJ1-1; D is uncertain. From germline, CDR1 is SQVTM and CDR2 ANQGSEA. The CDR3 loop spans 13 amino acids. Trimming removed 6 bases at V and 0 bases at J, with 11 bases between. DNA of the CDR3: TGCAGCGTCCGCCAAACTGTGAACACTGAAGCTTTCTTT. It is translated as CSVRQTVNTEAFF. The full variable domain, in which reference TRBV29-1 and TRBJ1-1 provide the parts outside the CDR3, is SAVISQKPSRDICQRGTSLTIQCQVDSQVTMMFWYRQQPGQSLTLIATANQGSEATYESGFVIDKFPISRPNLTFSTLTVSNMSPEDSSIYLCSVRQTVNTEAFFGQGTRLTVV.

The rearrangement uses TRBV4-3 and TRBJ2-3; 9 nucleotides line up with TRBD2. V was pared by 1 base and J by 13 bases, with 6 bases of the junction left unmatched. CDR3 size: 13 residues. CDR1 is LGHNA and CDR2 is YSLEER in the germline V gene. CDR3 residues: CASSQGVSSGKYF. CDR3 DNA: TGCGCCAGCAGCCAAGGAGTCTCTAGCGGGAAGTATTTT.

The gene calls are TRBV1 and TRBJ2-1; the table names TRBD2, a call not compared with the DNA. TRBV1 is shown as a pseudogene. This CDR3 has 21 residues. CDR3: CTSRGLAGSRLSSGSYNEQFF. CDR3 nucleotides: TGCACCAGCAGGGGACTAGCGGGAAGTCGTTTGAGTTCGGGCTCCTACAATGAGCAGTTCTTC.

This chain joins TRBV2 and TRBJ2-3; 11 bases agree with TRBD2. CDR3 length: 16 amino acids. Unmatched junction bases numbered 8, after V lost 2 bases and J lost 7 bases. CDR1 is SNHLY and CDR2 is FYNNEI in the germline V gene. In nucleotides, the CDR3 is TGTGCCAGCAGTGAATCGTTAGCGGGAGGGAGAAATACGCAGTATTTT. It translates to CASSESLAGGRNTQYF.

V and J are TRBV6-1 and TRBJ1-2, with a tentative D call TRBD1 (5 bases). The CDR3 loop spans 13 amino acids. Deletions cut 2 bases from V and 8 bases from J, with 12 bases between. Germline CDR1 MNHNS, CDR2 SASEGT. The CDR3 sequence is CASSERGGPGYTF. The CDR3 DNA sequence: TGTGCCAGCAGTGAAAGGGGCGGGCCCGGCTACACCTTC.

V and J are TRBV6-4 and TRBJ1-5, with 7 bases lining up with TRBD1. The junction had 18 bases not matched to a gene; V was cut back by 8 bases and J by 2 bases. The CDR3 has 18 residues. Germline CDR1 is MRHNA and CDR2 is SNTAGT. The CDR3 DNA reads as TGTGCCAGCGGAGTGACAGGGCTTTCCCTTTTTTGCAATCAGCCCCAGCATTTT. Protein: CASGVTGLSLFCNQPQHF.

In its sample, this clone was seen once. The chain uses TRBV10-3 and TRBJ2-2, with D possibly TRBD2 on 5 matching bases. Germline CDR1 is ENHRY and CDR2 is SYGVKD. Trimming left V 4 bases short and J 5 bases short, with 17 bases between. CDR3 length: 16 amino acids. CDR3 region: CAISGKLEGFTGELFF. CDR3 bases: TGTGCCATCAGTGGTAAACTCGAGGGTTTTACCGGGGAGCTGTTTTTT.

This chain joins TRBV2 and TRBJ1-1; 10 bases are shared with TRBD1. CDR3 length: 15 amino acids. The germline V gene encodes CDR1 SNHLY and CDR2 FYNNEI. With 5 bases clipped from V and 5 bases from J, the junction kept 8 bases outside the gene matches. CDR3: CASSKGTGVGTEAFF. DNA for the CDR3: TGTGCCAGCAGTAAAGGGACAGGGGTTGGTACTGAAGCTTTCTTT. Based on the CDR3 plus reference TRBV2 and TRBJ1-1, the full variable domain is EPEVTQTPSHQVTQMGQEVILRCVPISNHLYFYWYRQILGQKVEFLVSFYNNEISEKSEIFDDQFSVERPDGSNFTLKIRSTKLEDSAMYFCASSKGTGVGTEAFFGQGTRLTVV.

V usage is TRBV6-1 and J usage is TRBJ1-5, with D hard to call. V dropped 6 bases and J dropped 2 bases, with 11 bases sitting between them. The germline V gene encodes CDR1 MNHNS and CDR2 SASEGT. The CDR3 consists of 14 residues. CDR3: CASSSSLGNQPQHF. As DNA, the CDR3 is TGTGCCAGCAGCTCATCTCTTGGCAATCAGCCCCAGCATTTT.

The chain employs TRBV9 and TRBJ2-2; TRBD1 aligns across 10 bases. CDR3 length equals 17 residues. The V segment lost 0 bases and the J segment 2 bases; nucleotides outside the gene matches: 4. Germline CDR1 SGDLS, CDR2 YYNGEE. This CDR3 is CASSVGGQGVNTGELFF. Here the CDR3 DNA reads TGTGCCAGCAGCGTAGGAGGACAGGGGGTTAACACCGGGGAGCTGTTTTTT.

V and J are TRBV19 and TRBJ2-1, with unresolved D. V was cut by 3 bases and J by 8 bases, with 14 bases left in between. The CDR3 totals 14 residues. The germline CDR1 and CDR2 sequences are LNHDA and SQIVND (reference sequence). The CDR3 DNA reads TGTGCCAGTAGTATCGGACCACCCGCAGATGAGCAGTTCTTC. It is translated as CASSIGPPADEQFF.

The chain links TRBV29-1 to TRBJ2-3; D gene ambiguous. Trimming stripped 5 bases from V and 4 bases from J, with 10 bases between. The CDR3 length is 12 residues. CDR1 is SQVTM and CDR2 is ANQGSEA in the germline V gene. CDR3 DNA sequence: TGCAGCGTTCGGGCAGCTCCAGATACGCAGTATTTT. The encoded protein is CSVRAAPDTQYF.

As regards this clone: The junction departs from germline at one end; a sequencing error may be responsible. Different DNA sequences within this sample yield the same CDR3. The chain employs TRBV5-6 and TRBJ1-2; possible D gene TRBD1, 5 bases. This CDR3 is 15 amino acids long. Germline-derived CDR1 and CDR2 are SGHDT and YYEEEE. The CDR3 region is CASSFTGRGTYGYTF. The CDR3 bases are TGTGCTAGCAGCTTTACAGGTCGCGGGACCTATGGCTACACCTTC.